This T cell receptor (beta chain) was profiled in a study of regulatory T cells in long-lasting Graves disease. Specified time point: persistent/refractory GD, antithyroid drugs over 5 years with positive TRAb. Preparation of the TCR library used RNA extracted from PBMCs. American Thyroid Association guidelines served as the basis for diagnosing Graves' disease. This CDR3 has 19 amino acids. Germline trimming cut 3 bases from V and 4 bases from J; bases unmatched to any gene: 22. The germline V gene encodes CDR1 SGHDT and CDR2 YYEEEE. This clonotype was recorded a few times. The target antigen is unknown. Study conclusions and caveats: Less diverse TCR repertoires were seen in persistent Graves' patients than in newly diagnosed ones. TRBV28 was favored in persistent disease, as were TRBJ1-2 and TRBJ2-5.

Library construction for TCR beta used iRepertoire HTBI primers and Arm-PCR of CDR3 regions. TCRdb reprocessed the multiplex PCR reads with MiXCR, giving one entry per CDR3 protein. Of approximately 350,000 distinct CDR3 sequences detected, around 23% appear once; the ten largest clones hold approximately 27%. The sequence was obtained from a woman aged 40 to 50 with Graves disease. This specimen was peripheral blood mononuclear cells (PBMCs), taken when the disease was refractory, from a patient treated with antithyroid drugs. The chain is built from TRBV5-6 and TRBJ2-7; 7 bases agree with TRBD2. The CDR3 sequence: CASSSSDGNAGDFRYEQYF. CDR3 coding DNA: TGTGCCAGCAGCTCCTCAGACGGCAATGCGGGAGACTTCCGATACGAGCAGTACTTC.